This T cell receptor beta chain was found in a study of T cell repertoires in cytomegalovirus infection. As for the study in general: Based on public TCR beta signatures, there were indications of CMV infection and of a matching HLA type. The study's findings and limits: Accumulated public TCR beta family frequency recognized individuals carrying CMV together with the relevant HLA. CMV-specific HLA-C-restricted TCR beta clonotypes dominated the ex vivo response.

TCRdb processed the reads anew with MiXCR; each CDR3 protein has one entry. The sample contains hundreds of thousands of distinct CDR3 sequences, around 10% of which appear only once. A remark on this clonotype: Its antigen is unknown.

Trimming removed 2 bases at V and 9 bases at J, with 12 bases between. The CDR3 extends over 13 amino acids. The germline V gene has CDR1 SGHKS and CDR2 YYEKEE (reference sequence). This clonotype originated in a human donor in good health (CMV status not recorded). Some clones in this sample may be carry-over from other donors' samples. The chain links TRBV5-5 to TRBJ2-1; either TRBD1 or TRBD2 may fit D (5 bases each). The sequencing sample was made of PBMCs. CDR3 sequence reads: CASSFPGAIEQFF. The CDR3 DNA reads as TGTGCCAGCAGCTTTCCCGGGGCGATTGAGCAGTTCTTC. Full variable domain (missing parts from reference TRBV5-5 and TRBJ2-1): DAGVTQSPTHLIKTRGQQVTLRCSPISGHKSVSWYQQVLGQGPQFIFQYYEKEERGRGNFPDRFSARQFPNYSSELNVNALLLGDSALYLCASSFPGAIEQFFGPGTRLTVL.